A single TCR beta chain is shown here with its context. What it binds is unknown. The sample originates from a study of a mutant IDH1 vaccine in newly diagnosed glioma. In the study overall: Vaccination of patients was performed eight times, in weeks 1, 3, 5, 7, 11, 15, 19 and 23. Study results and caveats: Vaccination elicited immune responses in approximately 93% of patients.

Only in-frame clones appear in the TCRdb table, and some are missing; sequencing was by immunoSEQ multiplex PCR. The repertoire holds 35,000 to 50,000 clones, with roughly 80% as singletons. The time point here: week 23, last vaccination. A 20-mer mutant IDH1 peptide at 300 ug was injected subcutaneously with topical imiquimod. Donor tumors were new WHO grade 3 or 4 IDH1-mutant, ATRX-lost astrocytomas. The V gene's germline CDR1 is MNHEY and CDR2 SMNVEV (reference sequence). The CDR3 is 15 amino acids. Trimming removed 3 bases from V and 9 bases from J; junction bases left unmatched: 8. The J gene is TRBJ2-1, the V gene TRBV27; the match to TRBD2 covers 10 bases. The sequences come from PBMCs, collected from a glioma patient whose treatment included an IDH1 peptide vaccine. This clonotype originated in a woman under 30 with glioma. Some clones in this sample may be carry-over from other donors' samples. The CDR3 reads CASSFSSSGSSEQFF. The CDR3, as DNA: TGTGCCAGCAGTTTTTCGTCTAGCGGGAGTAGTGAGCAGTTCTTC.